This T cell receptor (beta chain) originates from a study of PD-1 blockade in classical Hodgkin lymphoma. Study-level information: Intravenous nivolumab at 3 mg/kg was given to patients every 2 weeks.

The CDR3 is made up of 13 amino acids. Deletions cut 3 bases from V and 4 bases from J, with 10 bases between. CDR1 is SQVTM, CDR2 ANQGSEA, per germline. This table comes from immunoSEQ multiplex PCR, and its TCRdb copy is limited to in-frame clones, with some not included. The sample has about 14,000 clones; around 80% are singletons. Every patient had relapsed following autologous stem cell transplantation, and cohorts differed in brentuximab vedotin exposure. The receptor comes from a human donor with classical Hodgkin lymphoma. Source: peripheral blood mononuclear cells (PBMCs), taken before the second cycle of nivolumab. This rearrangement joins TRBV29-1 to TRBJ1-5; D unresolved. CDR3 sequence (DNA): TGCAGCGTTGAGCCACAGCCTAATCAGCCCCAGCATTTT. Amino acid sequence: CSVEPQPNQPQHF.